These 26 T cell receptor beta chains were all obtained from the same sample, sequenced in a study of blood T cells in healthy people across ages. A second PCR of about 7 to 12 cycles used a sample-barcoded 5' primer and a J-beta primer mix. TCRdb reprocessed the 5' RACE reads with MiXCR, giving one entry per CDR3 protein. Found here are around 790,000 distinct CDR3 sequences, about 42% of them singletons; the top ten hold around 18%. The sequencing sample was made of blood. The source is a man aged 60-69 years in good health.

J is TRBJ2-1 and V is TRBV7-6; D gene uncertain. The CDR3 is 14 amino acids. From germline, CDR1 is SGHVS and CDR2 FNYEAQ. The germline V and J ends were trimmed by 4 bases and 5 bases, with 12 bases remaining between them. CDR3 bases: TGTGCCAGCAGCTCCTCTACGAAAAACAATGAGCAGTTCTTC. Its protein product is CASSSSTKNNEQFF.

This clonotype was counted only a few times. This chain connects TRBV20-1 to TRBJ2-7, with 9 positions matching TRBD1. Germline V CDR1 and CDR2: DFQATT, SNEGSKA (reference sequence). The CDR3 spans 15 residues. V lost 6 bases, J lost 3 bases, and 12 bases stayed unmatched. The chain's CDR3 is CSASTGTGNNYEQYF. CDR3 sequence (DNA): TGCAGTGCAAGTACCGGGACAGGGAACAACTACGAGCAGTACTTC.

The rearrangement links TRBV7-8 to TRBJ1-2; D uncertain. The CDR3 is 13 amino acids. The V and J ends lost 3 bases and 3 bases respectively, with 8 bases between them. The germline CDR1 and CDR2 sequences are SGHVS and FQNEAQ. CDR3 amino acids: CASSFPNHYGYTF. CDR3 coding DNA: TGTGCCAGCAGCTTCCCCAACCACTATGGCTACACCTTC.

This clonotype was detected ten times or more. V gene TRBV6-1 combines with J gene TRBJ2-5; weak D call: TRBD1 (6 bases). The CDR3 has 19 amino acids. Trimming left V 2 bases short and J 0 bases short, with 22 bases between. Germline V CDR1 and CDR2: MNHNS, SASEGT. The CDR3 nucleotides are TGTGCCAGCAGTGAATTTGGTTTAGGGGGATCGAGTTACCAAGAGACCCAGTACTTC. Encoded protein: CASSEFGLGGSSYQETQYF.

In this sample, this clonotype turned up a few times. The J gene is TRBJ2-5, the V gene TRBV5-1, with TRBD2 matching over 7 bases. This CDR3 spans 16 amino acids. Trimming removed 3 bases from V and 1 base from J; junction bases left unmatched: 9. CDR1 is SGHRS, CDR2 YFSETQ, per germline. CDR3 protein: CASSSTLADSQETQYF. The CDR3 bases are TGCGCCAGCAGCTCAACCCTAGCGGACTCCCAAGAGACCCAGTACTTC.

The rearrangement links TRBV28 to TRBJ1-2, with D unclear. Germline values: CDR1 MDHEN, CDR2 SYDVKM. The CDR3 contains 12 residues. Trimming left V 6 bases short and J 3 bases short, with 8 bases between. In DNA, the CDR3 is TGTGCCAGCAGGGCCGGGGACTATGGCTACACCTTC. Translating it yields CASRAGDYGYTF.

The chain carries TRBV12-3 or TRBV12-4 and TRBJ2-3; unclear D gene. The CDR3 length is 12 residues. Trimming cost V 5 bases and J 8 bases, with 11 bases left between them. The CDR3 region has the DNA TGTGCCAGCAGTCCCGGGCTGGCTACGCAGTATTTT. This gives the protein CASSPGLATQYF.

V and J are TRBV14 and TRBJ2-5, with D tentatively TRBD2 (6 bases). V dropped 4 bases and J dropped 11 bases, with 11 bases sitting between them. This CDR3 contains 11 residues. CDR1 SGHDN and CDR2 FVKESK come from the germline V gene. In nucleotides, the CDR3 is TGTGCCAGCAGCCTTGGGAGGATGCAGTACTTC. Protein: CASSLGRMQYF.

This clonotype appeared once. The chain is built from TRBV7-2 and TRBJ1-2, with TRBD1 matching over 7 bases. This CDR3 spans 13 amino acids. After removal of 4 bases from V and 8 bases from J, the junction contained 7 bases not matched to a gene. Germline CDR1 SGHTA, CDR2 FQGNSA. Written as DNA, the CDR3 is TGTGCCAGCAGCTCGCTCCAGGGGGGCGGCTACACCTTC. Its protein product is CASSSLQGGGYTF.

There are many counts of this clonotype. The chain couples TRBV6-2 or TRBV6-3 to TRBJ2-7; no firm D call. Germline assignment: CDR1 MNHEY and CDR2 SVGEGT. V lost 4 bases to trimming and J lost 3 bases, with 7 bases between them. This CDR3 is built from 12 residues. CDR3: CASSFLHYEQYF. DNA for the CDR3: TGTGCCAGCAGTTTCCTCCACTACGAGCAGTACTTC.

The sample holds many counts of this clonotype. CDR3: CASSQGRGGHNEQFF. In nucleotides, the CDR3 is TGCGCCAGCAGCCAGGGTCGGGGGGGACACAATGAGCAGTTCTTC. The gene calls are TRBV4-3 and TRBJ2-1; 8 bases line up with TRBD2. Germline V lookup: CDR1 LGHNA, CDR2 YSLEER. The V and J ends lost 3 bases and 5 bases, in that order; junction bases with no gene match: 6. The CDR3 has 15 amino acids.

The rearrangement joins TRBV2 to TRBJ2-3; tentative D call: TRBD1 (7 bases). Per the germline V gene, CDR1 is SNHLY and CDR2 is FYNNEI. Trimming removed 6 bases at V and 0 bases at J, with 16 bases between. The CDR3 runs to 16 residues. The CDR3: CASSRMEGASTDTQYF. In DNA, the CDR3 is TGTGCCAGCAGCCGGATGGAGGGGGCGAGCACAGATACGCAGTATTTT.

This clonotype was counted a few times. The V call is TRBV2, the J call TRBJ1-4; D is undetermined. The V gene lost 6 bases and the J gene lost 5 bases, with 16 bases spanning the gap. The germline gives CDR1 SNHLY, CDR2 FYNNEI. The CDR3 contains 15 residues. This CDR3 reads CASSVPGVGNEKLFF. CDR3 in DNA: TGTGCCAGCAGCGTCCCAGGAGTGGGGAATGAAAAACTGTTTTTT. Looking up the rest from reference TRBV2 and TRBJ1-4 gives the full variable domain: EPEVTQTPSHQVTQMGQEVILRCVPISNHLYFYWYRQILGQKVEFLVSFYNNEISEKSEIFDDQFSVERPDGSNFTLKIRSTKLEDSAMYFCASSVPGVGNEKLFFGSGTQLSVL.

Points on this clonotype: A much larger clone differs from this one at a single base, so this may be a read error. The chain recombines TRBV7-9 with TRBJ2-1, with 8 nucleotides matching TRBD1. Germline CDR1 and CDR2: SEHNR and FQNEAQ (reference sequence). CDR3 size: 15 residues. CDR3: CASGFWTGIYNEQFF. The CDR3 region has the DNA TGTGCCAGCGGCTTTTGGACAGGGATATACAATGAGCAGTTCTTC.

The chain is built from TRBV5-1 and TRBJ1-1; D remains ambiguous. CDR1 is SGHRS and CDR2 is YFSETQ in the germline V gene. The CDR3 is made up of 14 amino acids. V lost 0 bases to trimming and J lost 5 bases, with 11 bases between them. DNA of the CDR3: TGCGCCAGCAGCTTGGATGGTGGTGATACTGAAGCTTTCTTT. Protein sequence: CASSLDGGDTEAFF.

The chain joins TRBV7-6 to TRBJ1-4; 12 bases line up with TRBD1. Trimming at V came to 3 bases and at J to 5 bases, leaving 13 bases not matched to a gene. Germline values: CDR1 SGHVS, CDR2 FNYEAQ. The CDR3 runs to 19 residues. In DNA form, the CDR3 reads TGTGCCAGCAGCTTGGCCTCGTGGGGACAGGGGGCGCGGAATGAAAAACTGTTTTTT. Translating it yields CASSLASWGQGARNEKLFF.

V and J are TRBV28 and TRBJ1-5; 9 bases map to TRBD1. Germline loops: CDR1 MDHEN, CDR2 SYDVKM. The CDR3 has 15 amino acids. V trimming: 5 bases; J trimming: 2 bases; junction bases outside the gene matches: 4. In DNA, the CDR3 is TGTGCCAGCAGTGGGACAGGGTGGGGCAATCAGCCCCAGCATTTT. Its protein is CASSGTGWGNQPQHF.

A few counts support this clonotype. J is TRBJ1-2 and V is TRBV6-2 or TRBV6-3; possible D gene TRBD1, 5 bases. V lost 0 bases and J lost 6, with 8 bases in between. Germline V gene sequence: CDR1 MNHEY, CDR2 SVGEGT. The CDR3 spans 13 residues. CDR3 sequence (DNA): TGTGCCAGCAGTTACTCGGGGCAGAATGGCTACACCTTC. Translating gives CASSYSGQNGYTF.

Turning to this clonotype: An end of the junction differs from the germline gene, which may be a read error. The chain carries TRBV2 and TRBJ2-5; D not certain. Germline V gene lookup returns CDR1 SNHLY and CDR2 FYNNEI. This CDR3 has 13 amino acids. This CDR3 reads CASRDVYEETQYF. The DNA of the CDR3 is TGTGCCAGCAGGGATGTCTATGAAGAGACACAGTACTTC.

The chain uses TRBV6-6 and TRBJ2-5; D is possibly TRBD1 (6 bases). The V gene lost 4 bases and the J gene lost 7 bases, with 19 bases spanning the gap. CDR1 MNHNY and CDR2 SVGAGI come from the germline V gene (reference sequence). This CDR3 is 15 amino acids long. The CDR3 bases are TGTGCCAGCAGTTTAGGACTGCAGGGGAAAACGACCCAGTACTTC. Translation: CASSLGLQGKTTQYF.

In this sample, this clonotype turned up a few times. Its ends do not fully match the called genes, so a read error is possible. V is TRBV7-2 and J is TRBJ2-5; no clear D. Germline CDR1 SGHTA, CDR2 FQGNSA. CDR3 size: 15 residues. CDR3 residues: CASTLTSERQETQYF. CDR3 coding DNA: TGTGCCAGCACCTTAACATCGGAGAGGCAAGAGACCCAGTACTTC.

This rearrangement joins TRBV9 to TRBJ2-3, with unresolved D. V shed 0 bases and J shed 4 bases, with 9 bases lying between them. The CDR3 contains 14 residues. From germline, CDR1 is SGDLS and CDR2 YYNGEE. CDR3 bases: TGTGCCAGCAGCGTAGATTGGATCGCAGATACGCAGTATTTT. Protein: CASSVDWIADTQYF.

This clonotype was seen only a few times. This rearrangement joins TRBV13 to TRBJ2-3; D perhaps matches TRBD2 (6 bases). Per the germline V gene, CDR1 is PRHDT and CDR2 is FYEKMQ (reference sequence). The CDR3 is 16 amino acids. V dropped 7 bases and J dropped 8 bases, with 25 bases sitting between them. The CDR3 sequence: CASTPDKEGYVGTQYF. The CDR3, as DNA: TGTGCCAGCACCCCTGACAAGGAGGGGTACGTTGGTACGCAGTATTTT.

The chain is built from TRBV24-1 and TRBJ2-5, with D tentatively TRBD2 (5 bases). V was pared by 7 bases and J by 5 bases, with 7 bases between. Germline V gene data show CDR1 as KGHDR and CDR2 as SFDVKD. This CDR3 is built from 11 residues. CDR3 bases: TGTGCCACCAGCGGGGTGGAGACCCAGTACTTC. This translates into CATSGVETQYF.

J is TRBJ2-1 and V is TRBV20-1; possible D gene TRBD2, 6 bases. The germline V and J ends were trimmed by 5 bases and 0 bases, with 14 bases remaining between them. Germline V gene data show CDR1 as DFQATT and CDR2 as SNEGSKA (reference sequence). This CDR3 contains 15 residues. This CDR3 is CSAPPAGNSYNEQFF. CDR3 in DNA: TGCAGTGCTCCTCCGGCGGGAAACTCCTACAATGAGCAGTTCTTC.

The chain carries TRBV6-6 and TRBJ2-7, with D possibly being TRBD2 (6 bases). CDR1 is MNHNY, CDR2 SVGAGI, per germline (reference sequence). The CDR3 covers 14 residues. V gave up 3 bases and J gave up 2 bases, with 11 bases separating them. The chain's CDR3 is CASSYGGVTYEQYF. CDR3 in DNA: TGTGCCAGCAGTTATGGCGGGGTAACCTACGAGCAGTACTTC.